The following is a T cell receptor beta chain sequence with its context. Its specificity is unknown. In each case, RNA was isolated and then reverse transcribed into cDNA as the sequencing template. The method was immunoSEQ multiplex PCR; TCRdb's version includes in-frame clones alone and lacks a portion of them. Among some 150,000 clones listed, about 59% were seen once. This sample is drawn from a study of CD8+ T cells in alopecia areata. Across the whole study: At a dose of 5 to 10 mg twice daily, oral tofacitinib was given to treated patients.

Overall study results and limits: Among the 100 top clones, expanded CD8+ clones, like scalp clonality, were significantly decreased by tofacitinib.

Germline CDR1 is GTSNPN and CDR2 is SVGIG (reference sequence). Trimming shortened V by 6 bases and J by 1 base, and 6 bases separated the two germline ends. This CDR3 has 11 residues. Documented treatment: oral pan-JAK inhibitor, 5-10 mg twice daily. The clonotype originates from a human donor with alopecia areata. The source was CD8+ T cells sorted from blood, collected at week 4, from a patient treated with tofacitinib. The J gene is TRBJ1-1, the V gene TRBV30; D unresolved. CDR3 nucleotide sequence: TGTGCCTGTTCAACGAACACTGAAGCTTTCTTT. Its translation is CACSTNTEAFF. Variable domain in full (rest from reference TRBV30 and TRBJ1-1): SQTIHQWPATLVQPVGSPLSLECTVEGTSNPNLYWYRQAAGRGLQLLFYSVGIGQISSEVPQNLSASRPQDRQFILSSKKLLLSDSGFYLCACSTNTEAFFGQGTRLTVV.